The 29 T cell receptor beta chains below all came from one sample that was sequenced in a study of cytomegalovirus exposure and HLA in healthy donors. Primers included in the PCR were 60 Vbeta and 13 Jbeta primers. Clones were sequenced by immunoSEQ multiplex PCR, and TCRdb holds only the in-frame ones, with some missing. This table holds under 200,000 clones, around 80% found once. Sequencing was done on a sample of PBMCs. The origin of the receptors is a young woman in good health and CMV-seronegative.

The gene calls are TRBV6-5 and TRBJ2-5; 8 bases are a match to TRBD2. After removal of 4 bases from V and 5 bases from J, the junction contained 3 bases not matched to a gene. The CDR3 is 13 residues long. Per the germline V gene, CDR1 is MNHEY and CDR2 is SVGAGI. The CDR3 bases are TGTGCCAGCAGTTCCGGCGGGAGGGAGACCCAGTACTTC. It is translated as CASSSGGRETQYF.

This chain's CDR3 is CASSTTTGTTTGELFF. DNA of the CDR3: TGTGCCAGCAGCACGACAACCGGGACAACCACCGGGGAGCTGTTTTTT. The chain carries TRBV7-9 and TRBJ2-2, with TRBD1 as a possible D gene (6 bases). Trimming removed 5 bases from V and 4 bases from J, with 17 bases in between. CDR1 is SEHNR, CDR2 FQNEAQ, per germline (reference sequence). There are 16 residues in the CDR3.

V is TRBV7-2 and J is TRBJ2-2, with D perhaps TRBD1 (6 bases). V was trimmed by 1 base and J by 6 bases, leaving 12 bases between them. This CDR3 has 15 amino acids. Germline V lookup: CDR1 SGHTA, CDR2 FQGNSA. CDR3 bases: TGTGCCAGCAGCTTAGGAGGACAGATACCCGGGGAGCTGTTTTTT. Its protein product is CASSLGGQIPGELFF.

A few counts support this clone. CDR3 sequence: CAISDGSGRYTEAFF. CDR3 coding DNA: TGTGCCATCAGTGATGGAAGCGGGAGATACACTGAAGCTTTCTTT. The chain links TRBV10-3 to TRBJ1-1, with D unresolved. This CDR3 is built from 15 residues. V lost 3 bases and J lost 3, with 14 bases in between. The germline V gene encodes CDR1 ENHRY and CDR2 SYGVKD.

A few counts support this clone. The rearrangement links TRBV10-3 to TRBJ1-1; 9 bases fit TRBD1. J was trimmed by 4 bases and V by 7 bases; bases with no gene match: 4. The CDR3 contains 13 residues. CDR1 is ENHRY, CDR2 SYGVKD, per germline. CDR3 bases: TGTGCCATCACAGGACAGGGGATCACTGAAGCTTTCTTT. It specifies CAITGQGITEAFF.

The chain links TRBV30 to TRBJ2-3; tentatively, D is TRBD2 (5 bases). The CDR3 extends over 12 amino acids. Germline CDR1 reads GTSNPN; CDR2 reads SVGIG (reference sequence). Trimming took off 8 bases at V and 2 bases at J, with 11 bases between the two ends. The CDR3 reads CAGSGYTDTQYF. CDR3 nucleotides: TGTGCCGGAAGCGGATACACAGATACGCAGTATTTT.

The genes are TRBV2 and TRBJ2-6; no firm D call. CDR1 and CDR2 (germline): SNHLY, FYNNEI. Trimming removed 5 bases from V and 0 bases from J, with 11 bases in between. CDR3 length: 16 amino acids. As DNA, the CDR3 is TGTGCCAGCAGTTCCTCCCAGTCCTCTGGGGCCAACGTCCTGACTTTC. It encodes CASSSSQSSGANVLTF.

This chain links TRBV5-1 with TRBJ2-3, with 8 bases matching TRBD2. The CDR3 spans 15 residues. The germline V gene has CDR1 SGHRS and CDR2 YFSETQ. Trimming removed 5 bases from V and 0 bases from J; junction bases left unmatched: 5. Here the CDR3 reads CASRVAGLSTDTQYF. For the CDR3, the DNA is TGCGCCAGCAGGGTAGCGGGACTTAGCACAGATACGCAGTATTTT. The full variable domain, with the rest looked up from reference TRBV5-1 and TRBJ2-3, is KAGVTQTPRYLIKTRGQQVTLSCSPISGHRSVSWYQQTPGQGLQFLFEYFSETQRNKGNFPGRFSGRQFSNSRSEMNVSTLELGDSALYLCASRVAGLSTDTQYFGPGTRLTVL.

Only one count was recorded for this clone. V gene TRBV19 combines with J gene TRBJ2-1; D possibly corresponds to TRBD2 (7 bases). The CDR3 covers 15 residues. From germline, CDR1 is LNHDA and CDR2 SQIVND (reference sequence). Trimming took 4 bases from V and 5 from J, leaving 15 bases between them. The CDR3 DNA reads as TGTGCCAGTAGTACCCCTTGGGGGGGGCACAATGAGCAGTTCTTC. It is translated as CASSTPWGGHNEQFF.

The rearrangement links TRBV7-8 to TRBJ1-2, with D perhaps matching TRBD1 (6 bases). Germline-derived CDR1 and CDR2 are SGHVS and FQNEAQ. This CDR3 region has 14 residues. Trimming cost V 3 bases and J 8 bases, with 16 bases left between them. The CDR3 here is CASSFGQIARGYTF. CDR3 sequence (DNA): TGTGCCAGCAGCTTTGGACAGATCGCTAGGGGCTACACCTTC.

The chain has TRBV28 and TRBJ2-3, with 10 bases aligning to TRBD2. Germline V gene sequence: CDR1 MDHEN, CDR2 SYDVKM. The V gene end was trimmed by 2 bases and the J gene end by 6 bases; junction bases not matched to a gene: 5. The CDR3 length is 15 residues. CDR3 in amino acids: CASSLKREGGDTQYF. Written as DNA, the CDR3 is TGTGCCAGCAGTTTAAAGCGGGAGGGCGGCGATACGCAGTATTTT.

The sample holds one count of this clone. The chain carries TRBV2 and TRBJ2-7; 10 bases are shared with TRBD2. Unmatched junction bases numbered 3, after V lost 7 bases and J lost 0 bases. The CDR3 runs to 14 residues. Germline loops: CDR1 SNHLY, CDR2 FYNNEI. The CDR3 protein is CASKSSGSSYEQYV. The CDR3 DNA follows: TGTGCCAGCAAATCTAGCGGGAGCTCCTACGAGCAGTACGTC.

This clone was seen just once. V is TRBV27 and J is TRBJ2-1; 14 bases align to TRBD2. This CDR3 comprises 15 residues. The germline gives CDR1 MNHEY, CDR2 SMNVEV (reference sequence). Trimming removed 5 bases from V and 10 bases from J; junction bases left unmatched: 7. The CDR3 reads CASSPGLAGVEEQFF. The CDR3 DNA is TGTGCCAGCAGTCCGGGACTAGCGGGAGTGGAAGAGCAGTTCTTC.

The chain joins TRBV10-3 to TRBJ1-5, with D possibly TRBD1 on 6 matching bases. Trimming removed 6 bases from V and 3 bases from J, with 15 bases in between. Germline CDR1 ENHRY, CDR2 SYGVKD. CDR3 length: 15 residues. CDR3 bases: TGTGCCATCAGGGCAGGGGATATTCTCAATCAGCCCCAGCATTTT. Amino acid sequence: CAIRAGDILNQPQHF.

As regards this clone: Other DNA sequences of this sample code for an identical CDR3. V gene TRBV7-2 combines with J gene TRBJ2-1; 8 bases line up with TRBD2. This CDR3 is built from 15 residues. V was clipped by 1 base and J by 4 bases; unmatched bases: 3. CDR1 is SGHTA, CDR2 FQGNSA, per germline. The CDR3 DNA sequence: TGTGCCAGCAGCTTAGAAGCTAGCGGGTACAATGAGCAGTTCTTC. This sequence encodes CASSLEASGYNEQFF.

The chain is built from TRBV27 and TRBJ2-2; 7 bases are shared with TRBD1. The CDR3 covers 15 residues. With 6 bases clipped from V and 0 bases from J, the junction kept 4 bases outside the gene matches. In germline, CDR1 is MNHEY, CDR2 SMNVEV (reference sequence). The CDR3, as DNA: TGTGCCAGCAGACGGGACAGCGCGAACACCGGGGAGCTGTTTTTT. It yields the protein CASRRDSANTGELFF.

This chain links TRBV4-3 with TRBJ1-2; 9 nucleotides line up with TRBD1. This CDR3 is 15 amino acids long. Per the germline V gene, CDR1 is LGHNA and CDR2 is YSLEER. Trimming took 0 bases from V and 8 from J; bases not matched to a gene: 7. CDR3: CASSQETGGFGGYTF. The CDR3 DNA reads as TGCGCCAGCAGCCAAGAAACAGGGGGCTTTGGCGGCTACACCTTC.

The genes are TRBV4-3 and TRBJ2-1; no clear D gene. Per germline, CDR1 LGHNA and CDR2 YSLEER. V lost 0 bases and J lost 10, with 7 bases in between. The length of the CDR3 is 12 residues. CDR3 in DNA: TGCGCCAGCAGCCAAGATTTCGGGGAGCAGTTCTTC. It is translated as CASSQDFGEQFF.

V usage is TRBV6-6 and J usage is TRBJ1-2, with D unresolved. In germline, CDR1 is MNHNY, CDR2 SVGAGI (reference sequence). V lost 0 bases and J 7 bases, leaving 9 bases between the germline ends. CDR3 length: 13 residues. CDR3 nucleotide sequence: TGTGCCAGCAGTTACTCGAAGGAGGGTGGCTACACCTTC. Encoded protein: CASSYSKEGGYTF.

This clone was counted once. The chain is built from TRBV30 and TRBJ2-3; 7 nucleotides match TRBD2. The CDR3 loop spans 13 amino acids. Germline assignment: CDR1 GTSNPN and CDR2 SVGIG (reference sequence). The V and J ends lost 6 bases and 2 bases, in that order; junction bases with no gene match: 5. The CDR3 region is CACDRDYTDTQYF. CDR3 bases: TGTGCCTGTGACCGGGACTACACAGATACGCAGTATTTT.

The chain joins TRBV19 to TRBJ2-2; 7 bases line up with TRBD1. This CDR3 has 15 residues. Germline CDR1 is LNHDA and CDR2 is SQIVND (reference sequence). Germline trimming cut 5 bases from V and 7 bases from J; bases unmatched to any gene: 10. In nucleotides, the CDR3 is TGTGCCAGTAGTCCCCTGACAGGGTCGGGCGGGGAGCTGTTTTTT. It codes for CASSPLTGSGGELFF. Using reference TRBV19 and TRBJ2-2 for the parts outside the CDR3, the full variable domain is DGGITQSPKYLFRKEGQNVTLSCEQNLNHDAMYWYRQDPGQGLRLIYYSQIVNDFQKGDIAEGYSVSREKKESFPLTVTSAQKNPTAFYLCASSPLTGSGGELFFGEGSRLTVL.

Concerning this clone itself: This same CDR3 is encoded by further DNA sequences in the sample. The rearrangement uses TRBV18 and TRBJ2-1; D is possibly TRBD2 (6 bases). The germline CDR1 and CDR2 sequences are KGHSH and LQKENI. The length of the CDR3 is 13 residues. V shed 6 bases and J shed 5 bases, with 11 bases lying between them. The CDR3 sequence is CASSRDSNNEQFF. Here the CDR3 DNA reads TGTGCCAGCTCTCGGGACTCAAACAATGAGCAGTTCTTC. The complete variable domain, with remaining parts taken from reference TRBV18 and TRBJ2-1, reads NAGVMQNPRHLVRRRGQEARLRCSPMKGHSHVYWYRQLPEEGLKFMVYLQKENIIDESGMPKERFSAEFPKEGPSILRIQQVVRGDSAAYFCASSRDSNNEQFFGPGTRLTVL.

The chain is built from TRBV18 and TRBJ2-3, with TRBD2 identical over 7 bases. Trimming at V came to 0 bases and at J to 0 bases, leaving 3 bases not matched to a gene. This CDR3 has 16 residues. Germline V gene sequence: CDR1 KGHSH, CDR2 LQKENI. The CDR3 DNA follows: TGTGCCAGCTCACCACCGAGCGGGACGAGCACAGATACGCAGTATTTT. Encoded protein: CASSPPSGTSTDTQYF.

The V call is TRBV4-1, the J call TRBJ2-1; TRBD2 matches at 13 bases. Trimming took 4 bases from V and 7 from J; bases not matched to a gene: 4. The CDR3 has 15 amino acids. Germline CDR1 is MGHRA and CDR2 is YSYEKL. CDR3 in amino acids: CASSRGLAGENEQFF. CDR3 nucleotide sequence: TGCGCCAGCAGCCGAGGACTAGCGGGAGAAAATGAGCAGTTCTTC.

This clone is a singleton in its sample. The J gene is TRBJ1-2, the V gene TRBV10-1; 10 bases line up with TRBD1. Germline loops: CDR1 WNHNN, CDR2 SYGVQD (reference sequence). After removal of 2 bases from V and 8 bases from J, the junction contained 2 bases not matched to a gene. The CDR3 spans 13 residues. The chain's CDR3 is CASSEGTGVGYTF. The DNA of the CDR3 is TGCGCCAGCAGTGAGGGGACAGGGGTCGGCTACACCTTC.

This chain uses TRBV9 with TRBJ2-4; 8 bases are a match to TRBD1. Germline CDR1 and CDR2: SGDLS and YYNGEE. The CDR3 runs 14 residues. Trimming removed 4 bases from V and 7 bases from J; junction bases left unmatched: 7. The CDR3 DNA reads TGTGCCAGCAGCCCCGGGACAGGTTATAACATTCAGTACTTC. The encoded protein is CASSPGTGYNIQYF. The full variable domain, rest sourced from reference TRBV9 and TRBJ2-4, is DSGVTQTPKHLITATGQRVTLRCSPRSGDLSVYWYQQSLDQGLQFLIQYYNGEERAKGNILERFSAQQFPDLHSELNLSSLELGDSALYFCASSPGTGYNIQYFGAGTRLSVL.

This clone was seen a single time. The chain recombines TRBV7-8 with TRBJ2-7, with a weak D call TRBD2 (5 bases). Germline values: CDR1 SGHVS, CDR2 FQNEAQ. V gave up 0 bases and J gave up 4 bases, with 13 bases separating them. CDR3 size: 15 residues. The CDR3 DNA is TGTGCCAGCAGCTTAGCGAATTCGGGGTTATACGAGCAGTACGTC. Its translation is CASSLANSGLYEQYV.

The chain uses TRBV5-1 and TRBJ2-1; the match to TRBD2 covers 15 bases. The CDR3 is 17 amino acids. The germline V gene encodes CDR1 SGHRS and CDR2 YFSETQ. V trimming: 3 bases; J trimming: 8 bases; junction bases outside the gene matches: 9. For the CDR3, the DNA is TGCGCCAGCAGCTCCCTAGGGACTAGCGGGAGGTGGGATGAGCAGTTCTTC. It yields the protein CASSSLGTSGRWDEQFF.

This chain uses TRBV13 with TRBJ2-5, with TRBD2 matching over 13 bases. CDR3 size: 15 residues. The germline V gene encodes CDR1 PRHDT and CDR2 FYEKMQ (reference sequence). The V and J ends lost 4 bases and 5 bases, in that order; junction bases with no gene match: 4. The CDR3 sequence: CASSSGLAGDETQYF. CDR3 nucleotides: TGTGCCAGCAGCTCCGGACTAGCGGGAGATGAGACCCAGTACTTC.